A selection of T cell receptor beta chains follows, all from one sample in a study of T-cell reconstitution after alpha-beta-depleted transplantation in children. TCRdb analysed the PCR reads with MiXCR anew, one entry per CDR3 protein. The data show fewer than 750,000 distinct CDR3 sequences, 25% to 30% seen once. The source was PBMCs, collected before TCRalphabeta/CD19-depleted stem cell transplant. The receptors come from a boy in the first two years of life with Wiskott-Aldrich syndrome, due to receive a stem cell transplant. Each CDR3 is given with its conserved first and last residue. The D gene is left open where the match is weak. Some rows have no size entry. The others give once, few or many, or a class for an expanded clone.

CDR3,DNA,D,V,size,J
CAWSAGTRIEETQYF,TGTGCCTGGAGTGCCGGGACTAGGATCGAAGAGACCCAGTACTTC,TRBD2,TRBV30,.,TRBJ2-5
CASSHQNLGEQFF,TGTGCCAGCAGCCATCAGAATTTAGGTGAGCAGTTCTTC,.,TRBV12-3/TRBV12-4,.,TRBJ2-1
CASSDQTGVNEQFF,TGCGCCAGCAGCGACCAAACAGGGGTCAATGAGCAGTTCTTC,TRBD1,TRBV5-1,.,TRBJ2-1
CASRQEVEQFF,TGCGCCAGCAGGCAGGAGGTTGAGCAGTTCTTC,.,TRBV5-1,.,TRBJ2-1
CASRTQGIGEKLFF,TGTGCAAGTCGCACTCAGGGGATCGGTGAAAAACTGTTTTTT,.,TRBV12-2,.,TRBJ1-4
CASSSAWGGNTIYF,TGTGCCAGCAGCTCCGCATGGGGCGGAAACACCATATATTTT,.,TRBV6-1,.,TRBJ1-3
CASSLPTRYRFF,TGCGCCAGCAGCTTACCTACTAGGTACCGGTTCTTC,.,TRBV5-1,few,TRBJ2-1
CATSRAPGTSGTDTQYF,TGTGCCACCAGCAGAGCGCCCGGGACTAGCGGCACAGATACGCAGTATTTT,TRBD2,TRBV15,.,TRBJ2-3
CASSPLSSTRQGGMNTEAFF,TGTGCCAGCTCACCTTTAAGTTCCACCAGACAGGGGGGAATGAACACTGAAGCTTTCTTT,TRBD1,TRBV18,.,TRBJ1-1
CASSQVRGTEAFF,TGTGCCAGCAGCCAAGTAAGGGGCACTGAAGCTTTCTTT,.,TRBV14,.,TRBJ1-1
CATFRRPNTIYF,TGTGCCACCTTCCGAAGGCCAAACACCATATATTTT,.,TRBV6-1,.,TRBJ1-3